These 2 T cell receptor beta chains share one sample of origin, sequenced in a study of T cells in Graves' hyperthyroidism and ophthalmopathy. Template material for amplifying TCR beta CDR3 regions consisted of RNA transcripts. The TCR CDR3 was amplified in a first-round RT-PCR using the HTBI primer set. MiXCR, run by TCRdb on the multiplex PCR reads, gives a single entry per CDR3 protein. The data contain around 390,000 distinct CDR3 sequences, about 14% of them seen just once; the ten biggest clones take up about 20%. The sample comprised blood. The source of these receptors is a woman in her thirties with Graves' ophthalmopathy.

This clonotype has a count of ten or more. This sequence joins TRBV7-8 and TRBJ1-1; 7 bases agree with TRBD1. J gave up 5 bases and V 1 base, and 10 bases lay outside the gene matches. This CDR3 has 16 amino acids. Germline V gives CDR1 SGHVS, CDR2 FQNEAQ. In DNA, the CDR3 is TGTGCCAGCAGCTTAGTGGGACAGTCCATGAGGACTGAAGCTTTCTTT. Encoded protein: CASSLVGQSMRTEAFF.

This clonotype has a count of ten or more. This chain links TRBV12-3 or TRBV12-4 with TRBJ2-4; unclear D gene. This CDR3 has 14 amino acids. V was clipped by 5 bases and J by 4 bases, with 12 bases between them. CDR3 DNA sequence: TGTGCCAGCAGTCCCAAAGTTGGGAAAAACATTCAGTACTTC. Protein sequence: CASSPKVGKNIQYF.